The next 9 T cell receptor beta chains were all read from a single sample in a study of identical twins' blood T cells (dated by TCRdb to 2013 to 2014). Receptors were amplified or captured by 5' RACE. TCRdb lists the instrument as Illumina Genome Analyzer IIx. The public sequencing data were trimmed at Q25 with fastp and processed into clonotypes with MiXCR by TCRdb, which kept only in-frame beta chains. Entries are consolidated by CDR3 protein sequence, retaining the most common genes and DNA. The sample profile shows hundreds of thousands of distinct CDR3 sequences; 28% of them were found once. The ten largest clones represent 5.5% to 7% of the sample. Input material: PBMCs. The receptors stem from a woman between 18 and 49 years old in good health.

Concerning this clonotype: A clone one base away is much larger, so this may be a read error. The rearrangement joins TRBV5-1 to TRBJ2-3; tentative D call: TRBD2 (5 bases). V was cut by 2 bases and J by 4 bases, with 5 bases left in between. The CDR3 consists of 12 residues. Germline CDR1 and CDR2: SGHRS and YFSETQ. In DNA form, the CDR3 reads TGCGCCAGCAGCTTTAGCGCAGATACGCAGTATTTT. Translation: CASSFSADTQYF.

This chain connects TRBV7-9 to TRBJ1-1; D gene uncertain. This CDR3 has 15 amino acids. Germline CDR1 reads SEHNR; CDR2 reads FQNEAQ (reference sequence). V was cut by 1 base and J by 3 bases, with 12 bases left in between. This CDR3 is CASSLVWGGDTEAFF. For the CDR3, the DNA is TGTGCCAGCAGCTTAGTCTGGGGTGGGGACACTGAAGCTTTCTTT.

The CDR3 is CSVDLYGYTF. The CDR3 DNA reads TGCAGCGTTGACCTCTATGGCTACACCTTC. This chain joins TRBV29-1 and TRBJ1-2, with unresolved D. The germline V and J ends were trimmed by 3 bases and 4 bases, with 3 bases remaining between them. The CDR3 has 10 amino acids. CDR1 is SQVTM and CDR2 is ANQGSEA in the germline V gene. The full variable domain, its missing parts supplied by reference TRBV29-1 and TRBJ1-2, is SAVISQKPSRDICQRGTSLTIQCQVDSQVTMMFWYRQQPGQSLTLIATANQGSEATYESGFVIDKFPISRPNLTFSTLTVSNMSPEDSSIYLCSVDLYGYTFGSGTRLTVV.

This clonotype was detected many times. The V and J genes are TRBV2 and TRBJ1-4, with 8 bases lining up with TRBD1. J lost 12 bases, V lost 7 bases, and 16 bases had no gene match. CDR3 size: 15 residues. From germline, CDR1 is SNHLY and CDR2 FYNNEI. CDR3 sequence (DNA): TGTGCCAGCATGGTGGACAGGGTCACTGCGGGGGAACTGTTTTTT. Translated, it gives CASMVDRVTAGELFF.

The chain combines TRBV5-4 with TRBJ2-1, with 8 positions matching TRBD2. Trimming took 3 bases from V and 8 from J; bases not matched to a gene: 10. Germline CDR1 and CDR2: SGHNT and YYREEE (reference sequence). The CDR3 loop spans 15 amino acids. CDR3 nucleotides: TGTGCCAGCAGCTCCCGGGGGGGATTGTTTGATGAGCAGTTCTTC. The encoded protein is CASSSRGGLFDEQFF.

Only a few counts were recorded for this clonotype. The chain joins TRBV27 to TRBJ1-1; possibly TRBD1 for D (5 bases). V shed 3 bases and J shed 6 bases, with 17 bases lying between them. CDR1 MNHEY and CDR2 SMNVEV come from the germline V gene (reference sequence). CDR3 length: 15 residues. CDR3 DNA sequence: TGTGCCAGCAGTTTTTCGAAATTTTCGACAGCTGAAGCTTTCTTT. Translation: CASSFSKFSTAEAFF.

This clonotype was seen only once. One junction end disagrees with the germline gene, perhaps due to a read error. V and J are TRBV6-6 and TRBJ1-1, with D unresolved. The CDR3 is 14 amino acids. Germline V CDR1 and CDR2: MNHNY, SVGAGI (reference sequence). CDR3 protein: CASIYEGSNTEDFF. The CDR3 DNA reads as TGTGCCAGCATTTACGAGGGATCGAACACTGAAGATTTCTTT.

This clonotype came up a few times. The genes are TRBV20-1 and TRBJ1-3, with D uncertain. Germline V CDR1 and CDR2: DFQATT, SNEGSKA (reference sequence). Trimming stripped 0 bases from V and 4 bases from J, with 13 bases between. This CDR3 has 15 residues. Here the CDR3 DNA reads TGCAGTGCTAGAGACGGGAGGGTTACGGGAAACACCATATATTTT. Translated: CSARDGRVTGNTIYF.

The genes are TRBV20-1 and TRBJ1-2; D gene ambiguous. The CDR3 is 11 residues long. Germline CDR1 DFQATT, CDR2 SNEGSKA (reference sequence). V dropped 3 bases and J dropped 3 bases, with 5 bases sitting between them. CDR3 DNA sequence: TGCAGTGCTAGGTGGGACTATGGCTACACCTTC. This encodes CSARWDYGYTF.